The next 4 T cell receptor beta chains were all read from a single sample in a study of regulatory T cells in long-lasting Graves disease. Construction of TCR beta libraries relied on iRepertoire HTBI primers and on Arm-PCR targeting CDR3 regions. TCRdb processed the multiplex PCR reads anew with MiXCR; each CDR3 protein has one entry. The table includes roughly 500,000 distinct CDR3 sequences, about 12% detected once. The time point denotes: newly diagnosed GD, antithyroid drugs for less than 3 months. Extracted RNA from PBMCs served as the source of the TCR library. The sample also formed part of further work on T cells in Graves' hyperthyroidism and ophthalmopathy.

The input for sequencing was peripheral blood mononuclear cells (PBMCs), taken at new diagnosis, from a patient treated with antithyroid drugs. These receptors came from a woman younger than 45 with Graves disease.

Many counts were recorded for this clonotype. CDR3 amino acids: CSASDRGTSTDTQYF. DNA for the CDR3: TGCAGTGCTAGTGATCGCGGGACTAGCACAGATACGCAGTATTTT. V gene TRBV20-1 combines with J gene TRBJ2-3; the D gene is possibly TRBD2 (6 bases). The CDR3 length is 15 residues. Germline-derived CDR1 and CDR2 are DFQATT and SNEGSKA (reference sequence). Trimming pared 3 bases from V and 0 bases from J, leaving 13 bases between.

The chain carries TRBV4-3 and TRBJ1-2; D may be TRBD1 (6 bases). The germline gives CDR1 LGHNA, CDR2 YSLEER. The CDR3 loop spans 18 amino acids. The V end lost 0 bases, the J end lost 1 base, and 18 bases lay between the germline ends. The CDR3 region has the DNA TGCGCCAGCAGCCAAGATTGGGCTCCGGACAGACATAACTATGGCTACACCTTC. Protein sequence: CASSQDWAPDRHNYGYTF.

This clonotype was detected ten times or more. As DNA, the CDR3 is TGTGCCACCAGCAGGGCCGGGGGCTCCCCGGAGACCCAGTACTTC. Translation: CATSRAGGSPETQYF. The rearrangement joins TRBV15 to TRBJ2-5, with D perhaps TRBD1 or TRBD2 (6 bases each). Germline assignment: CDR1 LNHNV and CDR2 YYDKDF (reference sequence). The CDR3 is 15 amino acids. V was pared by 3 bases and J by 5 bases, with 16 bases between.

The genes are TRBV28 and TRBJ1-3; no firm D call. Germline CDR1 is MDHEN and CDR2 is SYDVKM. The V gene lost 5 bases and the J gene lost 1 base, with 18 bases spanning the gap. CDR3 length: 17 residues. The CDR3 sequence is CASSKSGLFRSGNTIYF. CDR3 DNA: TGTGCCAGCAGTAAGTCCGGGCTCTTCAGGTCTGGAAACACCATATATTTT.